One sample yielded the 10 T cell receptor beta chains listed below, sequenced in a study of PD-1 blockade in classical Hodgkin lymphoma. With no exception, relapse followed autologous stem cell transplantation in all patients, and brentuximab vedotin exposure varied. Sequenced by immunoSEQ multiplex PCR; TCRdb stores in-frame clones only, minus some. The repertoire has 25,000 to 30,000 clones, more than 60% of them found once; the top ten carry roughly 15%. Source: peripheral blood mononuclear cells (PBMCs), taken before the second cycle of nivolumab. The origin of the receptors is a human donor with classical Hodgkin lymphoma.

The rearrangement joins TRBV28 to TRBJ1-5; D may be TRBD1 (5 bases). Germline V gives CDR1 MDHEN, CDR2 SYDVKM. The CDR3 has 15 amino acids. The germline V and J ends were trimmed by 4 bases and 3 bases, with 13 bases remaining between them. The CDR3 here is CASSWGSLFNQPQHF. The CDR3 bases are TGTGCCAGCAGTTGGGGCTCCTTGTTCAATCAGCCCCAGCATTTT.

The chain couples TRBV7-2 to TRBJ2-7, with a tentative D call TRBD1 (5 bases). The V gene lost 5 bases and the J gene lost 2 bases, with 13 bases spanning the gap. Germline-derived CDR1 and CDR2 are SGHTA and FQGNSA. CDR3 length: 14 residues. The CDR3 DNA reads TGTGCCAGCAGCCGCGCCGACAGCACCTACGAGCAGTACTTC. As protein: CASSRADSTYEQYF.

The chain recombines TRBV28 with TRBJ2-2; 9 nucleotides line up with TRBD2. The junction had 5 bases not matched to a gene; V was cut back by 2 bases and J by 7 bases. Germline CDR1 MDHEN, CDR2 SYDVKM. This CDR3 has 15 residues. The CDR3 spells CASSLSGGPGGELFF. The CDR3 DNA follows: TGTGCCAGCAGTTTAAGCGGGGGGCCCGGCGGGGAGCTGTTTTTT.

This sequence joins TRBV28 and TRBJ2-5; 9 bases are a match to TRBD2. CDR1 MDHEN and CDR2 SYDVKM come from the germline V gene. V dropped 2 bases and J dropped 4; count of bases not matched to a gene: 8. This CDR3 spans 16 amino acids. The CDR3 nucleotides are TGTGCCAGCAGTTTAGGGGCTAGCGGGGATCGAGAGACCCAGTACTTC. Its translation: CASSLGASGDRETQYF.

This sequence joins TRBV19 and TRBJ2-5, with D perhaps TRBD2 (6 bases). This CDR3 has 15 residues. The germline CDR1 and CDR2 sequences are LNHDA and SQIVND (reference sequence). V lost 4 bases and J 5 bases, leaving 17 bases between the germline ends. The CDR3 region has the DNA TGTGCCAGTAGTAAGGCTAGCGAAGGGGCGGAGACCCAGTACTTC. Its protein product is CASSKASEGAETQYF. Drawing the rest from reference TRBV19 and TRBJ2-5, the complete variable domain is DGGITQSPKYLFRKEGQNVTLSCEQNLNHDAMYWYRQDPGQGLRLIYYSQIVNDFQKGDIAEGYSVSREKKESFPLTVTSAQKNPTAFYLCASSKASEGAETQYFGPGTRLLVL.

The J gene is TRBJ1-2, the V gene TRBV6-5; D is ambiguous. Germline CDR1 and CDR2: MNHEY and SVGAGI. V lost 6 bases to trimming and J lost 1 base, with 12 bases between them. This CDR3 is 14 amino acids long. CDR3 sequence (DNA): TGTGCCAGCAGACGATCACTTTTTAACTATGGCTACACCTTC. This translates into CASRRSLFNYGYTF.

In its sample, this clone is medium-sized. J is TRBJ1-1 and V is TRBV6-4, with D perhaps TRBD1 (5 bases). V lost 6 bases and J lost 2, with 19 bases in between. In germline, CDR1 is MRHNA, CDR2 SNTAGT. The CDR3 is 16 amino acids. CDR3 sequence: CASSPGEGARNTEAFF. In nucleotides, the CDR3 is TGTGCCAGCAGCCCGGGGGAAGGGGCCAGAAACACTGAAGCTTTCTTT.

This chain connects TRBV9 to TRBJ2-5; D is unclear. Germline lookup yields CDR1 SGDLS and CDR2 YYNGEE. The CDR3 has 15 residues. Between the trimmed V and J ends, which lost 0 bases and 1 base, there was a span of 10 bases. This CDR3 reads CASSVGPLVQETQYF. CDR3 in DNA: TGTGCCAGCAGCGTAGGACCGCTCGTCCAAGAGACCCAGTACTTC. The full variable domain, its missing parts supplied by reference TRBV9 and TRBJ2-5, is DSGVTQTPKHLITATGQRVTLRCSPRSGDLSVYWYQQSLDQGLQFLIQYYNGEERAKGNILERFSAQQFPDLHSELNLSSLELGDSALYFCASSVGPLVQETQYFGPGTRLLVL.

This clone was seen only once. Compared with germline, one end of the junction differs, possibly owing to a read error. The chain joins TRBV5-4 to TRBJ1-2; D is uncertain. The CDR3 extends over 16 amino acids. The germline V gene has CDR1 SGHNT and CDR2 YYREEE (reference sequence). CDR3 loop: CASSQDYNGGRGGYTF. CDR3 bases: TGCGCCAGCAGCCAAGATTATAACGGAGGCCGTGGAGGCTACACCTTC.

The chain links TRBV7-2 to TRBJ1-5; D is ambiguous. V was shortened by 5 bases and J by 0 bases, with 14 bases between the two germline ends. CDR3 length: 16 amino acids. Germline CDR1 reads SGHTA; CDR2 reads FQGNSA. The CDR3 nucleotides read TGTGCCAGCAGCCTTAGAACCGGGAGTAGCAATCAGCCCCAGCATTTT. Its translation is CASSLRTGSSNQPQHF.